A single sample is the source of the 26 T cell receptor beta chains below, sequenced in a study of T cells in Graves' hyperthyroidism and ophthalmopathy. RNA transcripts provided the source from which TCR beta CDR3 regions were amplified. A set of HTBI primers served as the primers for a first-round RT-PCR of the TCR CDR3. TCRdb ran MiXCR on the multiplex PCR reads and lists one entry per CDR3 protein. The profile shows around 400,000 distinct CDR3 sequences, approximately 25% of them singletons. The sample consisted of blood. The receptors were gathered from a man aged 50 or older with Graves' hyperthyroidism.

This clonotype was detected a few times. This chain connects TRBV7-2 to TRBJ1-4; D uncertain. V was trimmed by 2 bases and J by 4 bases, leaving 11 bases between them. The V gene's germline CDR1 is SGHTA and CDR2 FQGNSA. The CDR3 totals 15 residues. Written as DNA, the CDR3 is TGTGCCAGCAGCTTATATGGGCAGTTTAATGAAAAACTGTTTTTT. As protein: CASSLYGQFNEKLFF.

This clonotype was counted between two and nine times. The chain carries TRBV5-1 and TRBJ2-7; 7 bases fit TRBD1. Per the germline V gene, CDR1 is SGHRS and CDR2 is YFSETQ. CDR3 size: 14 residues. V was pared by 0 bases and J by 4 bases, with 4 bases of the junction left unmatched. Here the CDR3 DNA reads TGCGCCAGCAGCTTGGAAGGGACAGTTTACGAGCAGTACTTC. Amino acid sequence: CASSLEGTVYEQYF.

The DNA of the CDR3 is TGCAGCGTTGGTGGACTAGCGGGGAGAGTTACGCAGTATTTT. Translation gives CSVGGLAGRVTQYF. The chain employs TRBV29-1 and TRBJ2-3; 12 nucleotides match TRBD2. The CDR3 has 14 residues. Germline V gives CDR1 SQVTM, CDR2 ANQGSEA. V dropped 4 bases and J dropped 8; count of bases not matched to a gene: 7.

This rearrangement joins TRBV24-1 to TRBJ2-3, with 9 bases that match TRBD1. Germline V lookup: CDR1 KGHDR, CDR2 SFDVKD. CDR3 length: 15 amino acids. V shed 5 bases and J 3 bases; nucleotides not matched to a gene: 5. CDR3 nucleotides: TGTGCCACCAGTGGCGGGACAGGGAGGACAGATACGCAGTATTTT. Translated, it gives CATSGGTGRTDTQYF.

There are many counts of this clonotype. The CDR3 nucleotides read TGCGCCAGCAGCTATACCTACAATGAGCAGTTCTTC. The encoded protein is CASSYTYNEQFF. This chain connects TRBV5-1 to TRBJ2-1; D remains unclear. V dropped 3 bases and J dropped 2 bases, with 3 bases sitting between them. The CDR3 has 12 amino acids. Germline loops: CDR1 SGHRS, CDR2 YFSETQ.

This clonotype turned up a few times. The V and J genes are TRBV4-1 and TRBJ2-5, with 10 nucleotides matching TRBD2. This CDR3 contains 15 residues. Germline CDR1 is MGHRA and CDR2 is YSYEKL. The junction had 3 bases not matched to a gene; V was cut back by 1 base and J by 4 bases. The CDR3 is CASSQVSSGRETQYF. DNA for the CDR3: TGCGCCAGCAGCCAAGTTTCTAGCGGGAGAGAGACCCAGTACTTC.

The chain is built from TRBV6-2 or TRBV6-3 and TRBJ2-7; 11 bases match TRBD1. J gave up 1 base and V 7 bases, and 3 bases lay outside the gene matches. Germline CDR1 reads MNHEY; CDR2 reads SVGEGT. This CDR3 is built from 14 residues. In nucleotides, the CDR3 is TGTGCCAGCATCGGACAGGGGGCATCCTACGAGCAGTACTTC. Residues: CASIGQGASYEQYF.

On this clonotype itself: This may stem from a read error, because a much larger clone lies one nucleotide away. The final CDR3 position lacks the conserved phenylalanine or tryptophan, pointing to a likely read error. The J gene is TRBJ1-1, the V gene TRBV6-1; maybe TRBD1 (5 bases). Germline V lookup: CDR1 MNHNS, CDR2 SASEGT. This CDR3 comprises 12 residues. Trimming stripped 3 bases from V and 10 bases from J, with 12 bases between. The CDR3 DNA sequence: TGTGCCAGCAGTGATAAGGAGGGACGAGCTTTCTTG. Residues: CASSDKEGRAFL.

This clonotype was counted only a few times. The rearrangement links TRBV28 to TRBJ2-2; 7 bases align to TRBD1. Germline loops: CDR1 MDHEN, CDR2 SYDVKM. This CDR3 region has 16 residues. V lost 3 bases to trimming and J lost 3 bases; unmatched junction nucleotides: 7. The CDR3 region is CASSFISGQYTGELFF. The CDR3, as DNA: TGTGCCAGCAGTTTTATATCGGGACAGTACACCGGGGAGCTGTTTTTT.

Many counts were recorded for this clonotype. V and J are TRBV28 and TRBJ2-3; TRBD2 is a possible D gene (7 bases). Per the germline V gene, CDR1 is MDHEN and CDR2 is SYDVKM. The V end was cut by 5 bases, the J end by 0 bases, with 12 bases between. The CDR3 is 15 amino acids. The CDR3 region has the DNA TGTGCCAGCAGTCCGCGGGGGCGCAGCACAGATACGCAGTATTTT. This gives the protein CASSPRGRSTDTQYF.

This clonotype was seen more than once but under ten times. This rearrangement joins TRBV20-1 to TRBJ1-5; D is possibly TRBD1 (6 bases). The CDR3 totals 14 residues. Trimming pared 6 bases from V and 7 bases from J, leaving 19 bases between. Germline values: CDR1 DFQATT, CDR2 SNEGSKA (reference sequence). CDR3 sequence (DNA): TGCAGTGCAACCGCCACAGGGAGAAGCCAGCCCCAGCATTTT. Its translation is CSATATGRSQPQHF.

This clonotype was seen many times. The CDR3 bases are TGTGCCAGCAGGGGACTCGGGACAGGACGCACTGAAGCTTTCTTT. It codes for CASRGLGTGRTEAFF. The gene calls are TRBV28 and TRBJ1-1, with 8 nucleotides matching TRBD1. Germline trimming cut 6 bases from V and 4 bases from J; bases unmatched to any gene: 10. Germline V gene sequence: CDR1 MDHEN, CDR2 SYDVKM. The CDR3 totals 15 residues.

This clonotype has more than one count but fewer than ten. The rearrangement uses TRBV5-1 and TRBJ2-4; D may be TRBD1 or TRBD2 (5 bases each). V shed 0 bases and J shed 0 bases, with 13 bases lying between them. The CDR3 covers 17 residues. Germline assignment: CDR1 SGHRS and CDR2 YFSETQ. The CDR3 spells CASSLGGTDLAKNIQYF. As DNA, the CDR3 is TGCGCCAGCAGCTTGGGAGGGACGGATCTAGCCAAAAACATTCAGTACTTC. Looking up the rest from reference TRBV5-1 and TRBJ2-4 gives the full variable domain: KAGVTQTPRYLIKTRGQQVTLSCSPISGHRSVSWYQQTPGQGLQFLFEYFSETQRNKGNFPGRFSGRQFSNSRSEMNVSTLELGDSALYLCASSLGGTDLAKNIQYFGAGTRLSVL.

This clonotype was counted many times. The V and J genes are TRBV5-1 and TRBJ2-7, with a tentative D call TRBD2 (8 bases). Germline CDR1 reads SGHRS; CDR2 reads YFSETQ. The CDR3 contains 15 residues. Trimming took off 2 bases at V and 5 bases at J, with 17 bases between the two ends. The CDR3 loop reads CASSFGRGPRDEQYF. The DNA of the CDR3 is TGCGCCAGCAGCTTCGGGAGGGGGCCAAGGGACGAGCAGTACTTC.

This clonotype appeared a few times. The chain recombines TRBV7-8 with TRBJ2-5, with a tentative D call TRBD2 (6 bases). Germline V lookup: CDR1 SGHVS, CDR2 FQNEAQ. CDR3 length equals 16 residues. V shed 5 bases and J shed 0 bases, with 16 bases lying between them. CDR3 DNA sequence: TGTGCCAGCAGCGCCCTAACTGGGAGGAACCAAGAGACCCAGTACTTC. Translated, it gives CASSALTGRNQETQYF. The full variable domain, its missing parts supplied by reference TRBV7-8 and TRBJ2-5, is GAGVSQSPRYKVAKRGQDVALRCDPISGHVSLFWYQQALGQGPEFLTYFQNEAQLDKSGLPSDRFFAERPEGSVSTLKIQRTQQEDSAVYLCASSALTGRNQETQYFGPGTRLLVL.

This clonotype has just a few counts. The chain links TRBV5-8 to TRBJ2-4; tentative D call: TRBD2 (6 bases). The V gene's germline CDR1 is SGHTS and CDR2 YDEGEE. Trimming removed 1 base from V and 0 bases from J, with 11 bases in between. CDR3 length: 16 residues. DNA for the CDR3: TGTGCCAGCAGCTTGTACTCGGGGGTAGCCAAAAACATTCAGTACTTC. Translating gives CASSLYSGVAKNIQYF.

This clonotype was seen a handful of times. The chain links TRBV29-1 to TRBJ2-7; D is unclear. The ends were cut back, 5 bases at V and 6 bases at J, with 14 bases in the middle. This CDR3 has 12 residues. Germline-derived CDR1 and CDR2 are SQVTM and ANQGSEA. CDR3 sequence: CSVSLGSLEQYF. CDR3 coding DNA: TGCAGCGTTAGTCTAGGGTCCCTCGAGCAGTACTTC.

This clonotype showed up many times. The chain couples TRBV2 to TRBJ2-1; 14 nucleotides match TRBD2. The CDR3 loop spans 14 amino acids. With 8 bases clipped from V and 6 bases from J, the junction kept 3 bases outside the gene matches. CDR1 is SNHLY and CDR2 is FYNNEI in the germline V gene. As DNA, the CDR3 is TGTGCCAGCCAAGGGACTAGCGGGAGCAATGAGCAGTTCTTC. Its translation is CASQGTSGSNEQFF.

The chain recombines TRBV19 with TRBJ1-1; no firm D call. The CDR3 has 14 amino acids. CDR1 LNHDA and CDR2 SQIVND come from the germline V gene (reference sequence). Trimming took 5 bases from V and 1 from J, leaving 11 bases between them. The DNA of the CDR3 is TGTGCCAGTAGTCCCTGGAATCCGAACACTGAAGCTTTCTTT. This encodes CASSPWNPNTEAFF.

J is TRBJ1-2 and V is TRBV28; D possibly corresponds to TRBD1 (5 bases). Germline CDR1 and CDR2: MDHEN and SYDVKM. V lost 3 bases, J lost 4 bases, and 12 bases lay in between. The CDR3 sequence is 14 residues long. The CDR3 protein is CASSFGGGGYGYTF. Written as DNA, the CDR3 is TGTGCCAGCAGTTTCGGGGGTGGTGGCTATGGCTACACCTTC.

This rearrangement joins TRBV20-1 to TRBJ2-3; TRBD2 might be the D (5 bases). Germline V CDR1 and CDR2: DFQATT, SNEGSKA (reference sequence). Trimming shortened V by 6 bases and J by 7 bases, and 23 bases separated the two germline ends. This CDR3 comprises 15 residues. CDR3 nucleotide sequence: TGCAGTGCAAAAACGTATGGAGGTCCCCGTTATACGCAGTATTTT. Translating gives CSAKTYGGPRYTQYF.

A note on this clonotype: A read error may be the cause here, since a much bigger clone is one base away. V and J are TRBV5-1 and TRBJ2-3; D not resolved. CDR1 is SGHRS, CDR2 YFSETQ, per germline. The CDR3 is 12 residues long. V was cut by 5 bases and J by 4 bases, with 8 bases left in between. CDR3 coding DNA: TGCGCCAGCAGACTCAACGCAGATACGCAGTATTTT. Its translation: CASRLNADTQYF. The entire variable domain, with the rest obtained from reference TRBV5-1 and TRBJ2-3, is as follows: KAGVTQTPRYLIKTRGQQVTLSCSPISGHRSVSWYQQTPGQGLQFLFEYFSETQRNKGNFPGRFSGRQFSNSRSEMNVSTLELGDSALYLCASRLNADTQYFGPGTRLTVL.

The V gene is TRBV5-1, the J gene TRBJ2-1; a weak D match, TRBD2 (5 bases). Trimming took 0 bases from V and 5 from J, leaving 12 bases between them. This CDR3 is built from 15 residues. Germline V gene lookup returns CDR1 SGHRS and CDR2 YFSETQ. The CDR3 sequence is CASSLGGRVNNEQFF. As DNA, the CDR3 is TGCGCCAGCAGCTTGGGTGGGAGAGTAAACAATGAGCAGTTCTTC. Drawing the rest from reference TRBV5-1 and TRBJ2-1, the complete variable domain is KAGVTQTPRYLIKTRGQQVTLSCSPISGHRSVSWYQQTPGQGLQFLFEYFSETQRNKGNFPGRFSGRQFSNSRSEMNVSTLELGDSALYLCASSLGGRVNNEQFFGPGTRLTVL.

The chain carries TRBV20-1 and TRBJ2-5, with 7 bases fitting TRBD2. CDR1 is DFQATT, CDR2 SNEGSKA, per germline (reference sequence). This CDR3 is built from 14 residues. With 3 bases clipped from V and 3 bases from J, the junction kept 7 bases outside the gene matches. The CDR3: CSASRKRDEETQYF. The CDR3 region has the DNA TGCAGTGCTAGTCGGAAGCGGGACGAAGAGACCCAGTACTTC.

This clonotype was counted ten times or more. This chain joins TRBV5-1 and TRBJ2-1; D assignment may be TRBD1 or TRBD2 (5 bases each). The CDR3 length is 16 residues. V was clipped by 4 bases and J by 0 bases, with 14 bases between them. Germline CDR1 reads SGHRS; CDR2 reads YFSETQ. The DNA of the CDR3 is TGCGCCAGCAGCCGAACACCAGGGAGCTCCTACAATGAGCAGTTCTTC. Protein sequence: CASSRTPGSSYNEQFF.

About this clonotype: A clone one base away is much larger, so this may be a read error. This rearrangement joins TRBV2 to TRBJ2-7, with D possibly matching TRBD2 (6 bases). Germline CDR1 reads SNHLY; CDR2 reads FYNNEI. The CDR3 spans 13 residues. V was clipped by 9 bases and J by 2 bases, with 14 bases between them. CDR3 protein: CASNSGNAYEQYF. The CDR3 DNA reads TGTGCCAGTAATAGCGGAAACGCCTACGAGCAGTACTTC.